The 26 T cell receptor beta chains below were found in one sample sequenced in a study of shared clonotypes between healthy human individuals. Terminally differentiated effector memory CD45RA+ cells were excluded from the naive CD8 cells, which were CD45RO-negative and positively selected for CCR7. Method: immunoSEQ multiplex PCR; TCRdb's copy keeps in-frame clones and lacks some. The sample yields about 2 million clones, about 94% seen once. Sequenced sample: naive CD8+ T cells sorted from blood. These receptors were obtained from a man younger than 30 in good health.

This clone occurred once. The CDR3, as DNA: TGCGCCAGCAGCTTGGAACGAGGGGTGGATGGCTACACCTTC. Translating it yields CASSLERGVDGYTF. The V call is TRBV5-1, the J call TRBJ1-2; possible D gene TRBD1, 5 bases. V lost 0 bases and J 6 bases, leaving 12 bases between the germline ends. The CDR3 is made up of 14 amino acids. Per germline, CDR1 SGHRS and CDR2 YFSETQ. The complete variable domain, with remaining parts taken from reference TRBV5-1 and TRBJ1-2, reads KAGVTQTPRYLIKTRGQQVTLSCSPISGHRSVSWYQQTPGQGLQFLFEYFSETQRNKGNFPGRFSGRQFSNSRSEMNVSTLELGDSALYLCASSLERGVDGYTFGSGTRLTVV.

The chain links TRBV4-1 to TRBJ2-5; perhaps TRBD1 as D (6 bases). Trimming removed 1 base from V and 2 bases from J, with 11 bases in between. The CDR3 has 15 residues. The germline V gene encodes CDR1 MGHRA and CDR2 YSYEKL. In DNA, the CDR3 is TGCGCCAGCAGCCAAGTCCCAGGGGCACAAGAGACCCAGTACTTC. Protein sequence: CASSQVPGAQETQYF.

This sequence joins TRBV2 and TRBJ2-7; D is undetermined. The CDR3 consists of 14 residues. The V and J ends lost 4 bases and 3 bases respectively, with 13 bases between them. CDR1 is SNHLY and CDR2 is FYNNEI in the germline V gene. CDR3 nucleotide sequence: TGTGCCAGCAGTGGGTTTGGCAGGAACTACGAGCAGTACTTC. Translation gives CASSGFGRNYEQYF.

Regarding this clone: The same CDR3 also results from other DNA sequences found in this sample. V and J are TRBV4-3 and TRBJ2-1, with TRBD2 matching 11 bases. CDR3 length: 15 residues. With V trimmed by 3 bases and J by 6 bases, 4 bases remained unmatched. CDR1 and CDR2 from the germline V gene are LGHNA and YSLEER. As DNA, the CDR3 is TGCGCCAGCAGCCAGCTTCTAGCGGGAGGCAATGAGCAGTTCTTC. It specifies CASSQLLAGGNEQFF.

V is TRBV10-1 and J is TRBJ2-1, with D perhaps matching TRBD2 (5 bases). CDR1 is WNHNN and CDR2 is SYGVQD in the germline V gene (reference sequence). The ends were cut back, 0 bases at V and 7 bases at J, with 10 bases in the middle. This CDR3 has 14 residues. CDR3 region: CASSESSGNNEQFF. CDR3 in DNA: TGCGCCAGCAGTGAGTCTTCCGGGAATAATGAGCAGTTCTTC.

J is TRBJ2-3 and V is TRBV9; 7 nucleotides line up with TRBD2. CDR3 size: 13 residues. Unmatched junction bases numbered 2, after V lost 3 bases and J lost 4 bases. Germline CDR1 SGDLS, CDR2 YYNGEE. CDR3 sequence reads: CASSELASDTQYF. DNA for the CDR3: TGTGCCAGCAGCGAACTAGCGTCAGATACGCAGTATTTT.

This chain links TRBV7-9 with TRBJ2-3; 12 positions agree with TRBD2. In germline, CDR1 is SEHNR, CDR2 FQNEAQ (reference sequence). This CDR3 has 16 residues. Losses at the gene ends were 1 base for V and 10 bases for J; bases not matched to a gene: 9. The CDR3 here is CASSLGFGLAGISQYF. The CDR3 DNA follows: TGTGCCAGCAGCTTAGGGTTCGGACTAGCGGGAATCTCGCAGTATTTT. The entire variable domain, with the rest obtained from reference TRBV7-9 and TRBJ2-3, is as follows: DTGVSQNPRHKITKRGQNVTFRCDPISEHNRLYWYRQTLGQGPEFLTYFQNEAQLEKSRLLSDRFSAERPKGSFSTLEIQRTEQGDSAMYLCASSLGFGLAGISQYFGPGTRLTVL.

On this clone: An end of the junction does not agree with germline; a read error may underlie this. This rearrangement joins TRBV2 to TRBJ2-3; D call uncertain. CDR3 length equals 11 residues. Germline CDR1 reads SNHLY; CDR2 reads FYNNEI. CDR3 region: CASREGDTQYF. In DNA form, the CDR3 reads TGTGCCAGCAGAGAAGGAGATACGCAGTATTTT.

V gene TRBV5-6 combines with J gene TRBJ2-3; TRBD1 is a possible D gene (5 bases). V dropped 4 bases and J dropped 2 bases, with 17 bases sitting between them. This CDR3 has 16 residues. Germline CDR1 is SGHDT and CDR2 is YYEEEE. Here the CDR3 reads CASSPARVPFTDTQYF. In DNA form, the CDR3 reads TGTGCCAGCAGCCCTGCCAGGGTCCCTTTCACAGATACGCAGTATTTT.

Notes on this clone: Other DNA sequences in the same sample also yield this CDR3. This chain connects TRBV6-5 to TRBJ1-3; unclear D gene. Between the trimmed V and J ends, which lost 0 bases and 0 bases, there was a span of 6 bases. The CDR3 sequence is 15 residues long. Germline V CDR1 and CDR2: MNHEY, SVGAGI. In DNA form, the CDR3 reads TGTGCCAGCAGTTACTCTACAGCCTCTGGAAACACCATATATTTT. Encoded protein: CASSYSTASGNTIYF.

About this clone: The identical CDR3 is also encoded by other nucleotide sequences in the sample. The J gene is TRBJ2-2, the V gene TRBV6-6; the D gene is possibly TRBD2 (5 bases). CDR1 and CDR2 from the germline V gene are MNHNY and SVGAGI (reference sequence). The length of the CDR3 is 14 residues. Trimming left V 0 bases short and J 5 bases short, with 7 bases between. CDR3: CASSYSEGTGELFF. CDR3 sequence (DNA): TGTGCCAGCAGTTACTCTGAGGGAACCGGGGAGCTGTTTTTT.

A word on this clone: Other nucleotide sequences in the sample specify the same CDR3. The CDR3, as DNA: TGTGCCAGCAGCGCTTCCGGGACTAGCGGTTACGAGCAGTACTTC. It is translated as CASSASGTSGYEQYF. This chain links TRBV9 with TRBJ2-7; 11 bases are a match to TRBD2. The CDR3 sequence is 15 residues long. Looked up from germline, CDR1 is SGDLS and CDR2 is YYNGEE. J was trimmed by 4 bases and V by 3 bases; bases with no gene match: 6.

This chain connects TRBV19 to TRBJ2-4; TRBD1 aligns across 12 bases. CDR3 size: 17 residues. Germline V gives CDR1 LNHDA, CDR2 SQIVND (reference sequence). The junction had 6 bases not matched to a gene; V was cut back by 5 bases and J by 1 base. CDR3 DNA: TGTGCCAGTAGTCTGGGACAGGGGGCGAGGGCCAAAAACATTCAGTACTTC. It codes for CASSLGQGARAKNIQYF.

The rearrangement links TRBV11-2 to TRBJ2-1; D gene ambiguous. With 5 bases removed from V and 0 bases from J, the gap between germline ends came to 11 bases. Germline CDR1 reads SGHAT; CDR2 reads FQNNGV. This CDR3 contains 15 residues. The CDR3 spells CASSQNPGSYNEQFF. The CDR3 DNA sequence: TGTGCCAGCAGCCAAAATCCGGGCTCCTACAATGAGCAGTTCTTC.

This rearrangement joins TRBV7-9 to TRBJ2-5; 7 bases are shared with TRBD2. Germline V CDR1 and CDR2: SEHNR, FQNEAQ (reference sequence). Losses at the gene ends were 5 bases for V and 7 bases for J; bases not matched to a gene: 16. The CDR3 loop spans 16 amino acids. As DNA, the CDR3 is TGTGCCAGCAGCATCTCCCTCGGGGGGAGGACGGTGACCCAGTACTTC. Translated, it gives CASSISLGGRTVTQYF.

The chain uses TRBV6-5 and TRBJ2-1; no reliable D call. The CDR3 is 14 residues long. Germline V gene data show CDR1 as MNHEY and CDR2 as SVGAGI. Trimming stripped 0 bases from V and 4 bases from J, with 7 bases between. The CDR3 here is CASSYSTLYNEQFF. CDR3 nucleotide sequence: TGTGCCAGCAGTTACTCGACGCTTTACAATGAGCAGTTCTTC.

The rearrangement uses TRBV2 and TRBJ2-3, with TRBD1 matching 9 bases. V shed 7 bases, J shed 3 bases, and the junction held 5 bases outside the gene matches. The CDR3 has 14 amino acids. The germline V gene encodes CDR1 SNHLY and CDR2 FYNNEI. CDR3 sequence: CASTRQGVTDTQYF. CDR3 DNA sequence: TGTGCCAGCACGAGACAGGGGGTAACAGATACGCAGTATTTT.

The chain has TRBV18 and TRBJ2-5, with D perhaps matching TRBD2 (6 bases). The CDR3 extends over 14 amino acids. V lost 3 bases and J lost 5, with 13 bases in between. Per the germline V gene, CDR1 is KGHSH and CDR2 is LQKENI. The CDR3 sequence: CASSPPGSDETQYF. CDR3 nucleotide sequence: TGTGCCAGCTCACCGCCCGGGAGCGACGAGACCCAGTACTTC.

CDR3 in amino acids: CASSLTGTVVEAFF. The CDR3 DNA reads TGTGCCAGCAGCCTTACCGGGACAGTGGTAGAGGCTTTCTTT. V and J are TRBV28 and TRBJ1-1; 7 bases match TRBD1. V lost 6 bases and J lost 11; bases outside the gene matches: 15. Germline assignment: CDR1 MDHEN and CDR2 SYDVKM. This CDR3 has 14 residues.

In this sample, this clone turned up once. The rearrangement uses TRBV23-1 and TRBJ1-2, with unresolved D. TRBV23-1 is an ORF, with its function uncertain. V lost 7 bases, J lost 4 bases, and 7 bases lay in between. This CDR3 has 11 amino acids. CDR3 region: CASTRIYGYTF. The DNA for the CDR3 is TGCGCCAGCACCCGGATCTATGGCTACACCTTC.

V usage is TRBV10-3 and J usage is TRBJ1-2; TRBD1 matches 7 bases. Germline V gene lookup returns CDR1 ENHRY and CDR2 SYGVKD. This CDR3 comprises 13 residues. V shed 9 bases, J shed 4 bases, and the junction held 8 bases outside the gene matches. The CDR3 DNA reads as TGTGCCATGATATGGGGACAGCGCTATGGCTACACCTTC. Protein sequence: CAMIWGQRYGYTF.

The genes are TRBV19 and TRBJ2-3; 8 nucleotides line up with TRBD1. Trimming removed 8 bases from V and 0 bases from J; junction bases left unmatched: 4. Looked up from germline, CDR1 is LNHDA and CDR2 is SQIVND (reference sequence). The CDR3 contains 14 residues. The DNA for the CDR3 is TGTGCCAGTGGGCGGACAGGGAGCACAGATACGCAGTATTTT. Translated: CASGRTGSTDTQYF.

The chain joins TRBV18 to TRBJ2-1; TRBD2 might be the D (7 bases). The CDR3 loop spans 15 amino acids. Deletions cut 1 base from V and 5 bases from J, with 12 bases between. Per germline, CDR1 KGHSH and CDR2 LQKENI. Here the CDR3 DNA reads TGTGCCAGCTCACCACGGGGGGGCCCTGACAATGAGCAGTTCTTC. Translated, it gives CASSPRGGPDNEQFF. Variable domain in full (rest from reference TRBV18 and TRBJ2-1): NAGVMQNPRHLVRRRGQEARLRCSPMKGHSHVYWYRQLPEEGLKFMVYLQKENIIDESGMPKERFSAEFPKEGPSILRIQQVVRGDSAAYFCASSPRGGPDNEQFFGPGTRLTVL.

The rearrangement uses TRBV6-5 and TRBJ1-2; D gene uncertain. The V gene's germline CDR1 is MNHEY and CDR2 SVGAGI. The CDR3 covers 13 residues. V gave up 5 bases and J gave up 8 bases, with 15 bases separating them. The CDR3 DNA reads as TGTGCCAGCAGTACCCCCTCGGGGTGGGGCTACACCTTC. It translates to CASSTPSGWGYTF.

The V call is TRBV19, the J call TRBJ1-5; D remains unclear. The ends were cut back, 3 bases at V and 0 bases at J, with 15 bases in the middle. There are 17 residues in the CDR3. Germline V gives CDR1 LNHDA, CDR2 SQIVND (reference sequence). In DNA form, the CDR3 reads TGTGCCAGTAGTATGCGCGGAGGAATATATAGCAATCAGCCCCAGCATTTT. It specifies CASSMRGGIYSNQPQHF.

The rearrangement uses TRBV7-9 and TRBJ1-1; the D is unclear. CDR1 and CDR2 from the germline V gene are SEHNR and FQNEAQ (reference sequence). V lost 1 base to trimming and J lost 7 bases, with 7 bases between them. This CDR3 has 12 residues. The CDR3 reads CASSLDGNEAFF. The CDR3 region has the DNA TGTGCCAGCAGCTTAGACGGTAATGAAGCTTTCTTT.